This record looks at one T cell receptor (beta chain) sequence and its context. Its antigen is undetermined. Germline assignment: CDR1 SEHNR and CDR2 FQNEAQ (reference sequence). The CDR3 loop spans 15 amino acids. This record comes from a study of monozygotic twins with inflammatory bowel disease. Findings and limits, study-wide: Healthy twins showed more clonotype sharing with others than IBD patients, especially patients with disease activity. The results supported no single strong signal or clonotype associated with IBD.

TCRdb reprocessed the 5' RACE reads and keeps a single row for each CDR3 protein, giving no DNA. The listing contains 350,000 to 550,000 distinct CDR3 sequences. The chain carries TRBV7-9 and TRBJ2-7; TCRdb's D call of TRBD1 is untestable without DNA. Sequenced: blood. This TCR derives from a human donor with ulcerative colitis or Crohn's disease, or a healthy co-twin of an affected twin (not recorded which). This CDR3 reads CASSLEGAVAYEQYF.